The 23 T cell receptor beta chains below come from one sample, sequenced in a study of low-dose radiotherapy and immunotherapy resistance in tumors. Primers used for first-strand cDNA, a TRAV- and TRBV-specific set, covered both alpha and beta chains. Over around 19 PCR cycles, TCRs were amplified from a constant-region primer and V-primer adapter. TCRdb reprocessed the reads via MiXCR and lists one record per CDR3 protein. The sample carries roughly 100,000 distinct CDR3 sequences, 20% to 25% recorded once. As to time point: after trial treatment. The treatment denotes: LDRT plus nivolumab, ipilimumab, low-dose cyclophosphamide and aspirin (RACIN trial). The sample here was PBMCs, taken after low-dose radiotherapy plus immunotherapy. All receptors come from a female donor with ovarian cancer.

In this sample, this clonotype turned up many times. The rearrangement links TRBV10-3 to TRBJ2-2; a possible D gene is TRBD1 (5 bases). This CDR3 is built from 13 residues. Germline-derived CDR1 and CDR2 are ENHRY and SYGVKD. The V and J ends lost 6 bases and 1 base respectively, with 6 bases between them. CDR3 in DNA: TGTGCCATCAGGGACAAGAACACCGGGGAGCTGTTTTTT. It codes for CAIRDKNTGELFF.

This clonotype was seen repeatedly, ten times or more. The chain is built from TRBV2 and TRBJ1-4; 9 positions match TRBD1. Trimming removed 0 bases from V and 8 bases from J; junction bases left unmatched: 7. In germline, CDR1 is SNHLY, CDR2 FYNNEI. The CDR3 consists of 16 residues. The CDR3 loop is CASSEAQTGGNEKLFF. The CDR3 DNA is TGTGCCAGCAGTGAAGCCCAGACAGGGGGTAACGAAAAACTGTTTTTT.

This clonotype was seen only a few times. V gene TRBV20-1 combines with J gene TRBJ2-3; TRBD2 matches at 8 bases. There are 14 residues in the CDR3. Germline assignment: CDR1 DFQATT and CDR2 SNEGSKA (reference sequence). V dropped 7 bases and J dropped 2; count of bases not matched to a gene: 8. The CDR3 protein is CSGNSGSNTDTQYF. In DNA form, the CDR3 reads TGCAGTGGGAACAGCGGGAGCAACACAGATACGCAGTATTTT.

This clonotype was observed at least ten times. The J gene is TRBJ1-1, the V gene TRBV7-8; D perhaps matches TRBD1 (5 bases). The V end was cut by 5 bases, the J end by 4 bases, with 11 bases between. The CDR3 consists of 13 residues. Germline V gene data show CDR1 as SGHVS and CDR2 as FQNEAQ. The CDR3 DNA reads TGTGCCAGCAGCCCCGGGGGGGTCACTGAAGCTTTCTTT. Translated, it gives CASSPGGVTEAFF.

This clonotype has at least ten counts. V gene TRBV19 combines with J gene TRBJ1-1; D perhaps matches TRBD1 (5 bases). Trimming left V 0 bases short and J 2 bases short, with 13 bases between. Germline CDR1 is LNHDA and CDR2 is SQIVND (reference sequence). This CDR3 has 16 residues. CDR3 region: CASSIERGRPNTEAFF. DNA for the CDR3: TGTGCCAGTAGTATAGAGAGGGGCAGACCAAACACTGAAGCTTTCTTT.

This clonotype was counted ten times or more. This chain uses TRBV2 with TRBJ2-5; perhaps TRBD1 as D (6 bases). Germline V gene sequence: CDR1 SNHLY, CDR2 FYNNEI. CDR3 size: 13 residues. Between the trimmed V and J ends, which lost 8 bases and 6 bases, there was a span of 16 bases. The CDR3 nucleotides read TGTGCCAGCGCCGGGACACTGCGGAAGACCCAGTACTTC. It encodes CASAGTLRKTQYF.

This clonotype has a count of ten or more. In nucleotides, the CDR3 is TGTGCCAGCAGTTACGGGACCATGAACACTGAAGCTTTCTTT. Its protein product is CASSYGTMNTEAFF. The chain joins TRBV6-2 or TRBV6-3 to TRBJ1-1, with D possibly matching TRBD1 (5 bases). CDR1 MNHEY and CDR2 SVGEGT come from the germline V gene. V was cut by 2 bases and J by 0 bases, with 7 bases left in between. This CDR3 comprises 14 residues.

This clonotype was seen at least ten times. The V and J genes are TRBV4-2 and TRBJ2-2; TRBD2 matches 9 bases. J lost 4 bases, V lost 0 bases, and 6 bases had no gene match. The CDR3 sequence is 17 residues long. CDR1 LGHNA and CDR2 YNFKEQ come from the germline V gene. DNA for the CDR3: TGTGCCAGCAGCCAAGAAAAGGGCGGGAGGGCCACCGGGGAGCTGTTTTTT. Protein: CASSQEKGGRATGELFF.

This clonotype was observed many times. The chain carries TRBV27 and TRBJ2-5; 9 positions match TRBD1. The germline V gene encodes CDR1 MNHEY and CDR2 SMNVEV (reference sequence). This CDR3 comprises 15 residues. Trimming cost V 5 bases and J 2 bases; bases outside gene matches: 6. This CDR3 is CASSPWDRAQETQYF. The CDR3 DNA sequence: TGTGCCAGCAGTCCATGGGACAGGGCGCAAGAGACCCAGTACTTC.

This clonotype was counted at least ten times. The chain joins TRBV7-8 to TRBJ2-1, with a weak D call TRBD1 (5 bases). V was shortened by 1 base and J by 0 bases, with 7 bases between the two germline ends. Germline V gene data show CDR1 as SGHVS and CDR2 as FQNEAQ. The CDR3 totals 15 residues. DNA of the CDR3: TGTGCCAGCAGCTTAGGACAGACCTCCTACAATGAGCAGTTCTTC. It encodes CASSLGQTSYNEQFF.

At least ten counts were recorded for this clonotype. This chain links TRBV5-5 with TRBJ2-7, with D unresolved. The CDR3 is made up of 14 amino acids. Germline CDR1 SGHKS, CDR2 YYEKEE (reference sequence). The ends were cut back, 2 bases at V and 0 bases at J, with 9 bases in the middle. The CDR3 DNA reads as TGTGCCAGCAGCTTTGGTTCCTTCTCCTACGAGCAGTACTTC. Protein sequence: CASSFGSFSYEQYF.

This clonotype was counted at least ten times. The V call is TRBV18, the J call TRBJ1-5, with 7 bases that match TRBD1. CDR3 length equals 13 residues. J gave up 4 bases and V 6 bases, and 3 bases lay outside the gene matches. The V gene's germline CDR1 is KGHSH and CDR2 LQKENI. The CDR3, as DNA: TGTGCCAGCTCGGGGACAGTAAATCAGCCCCAGCATTTT. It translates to CASSGTVNQPQHF.

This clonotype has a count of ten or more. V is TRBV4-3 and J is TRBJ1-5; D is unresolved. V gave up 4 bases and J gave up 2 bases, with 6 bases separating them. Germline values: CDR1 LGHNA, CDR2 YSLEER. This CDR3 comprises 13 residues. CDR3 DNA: TGCGCCAGCAGCCCTGGGGGCAATCAGCCCCAGCATTTT. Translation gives CASSPGGNQPQHF.

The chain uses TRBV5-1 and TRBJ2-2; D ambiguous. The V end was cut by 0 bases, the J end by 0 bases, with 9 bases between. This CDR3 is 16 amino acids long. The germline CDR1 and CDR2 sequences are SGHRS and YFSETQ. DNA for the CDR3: TGCGCCAGCAGCTTGGACCCAGCCACGAACACCGGGGAGCTGTTTTTT. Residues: CASSLDPATNTGELFF.

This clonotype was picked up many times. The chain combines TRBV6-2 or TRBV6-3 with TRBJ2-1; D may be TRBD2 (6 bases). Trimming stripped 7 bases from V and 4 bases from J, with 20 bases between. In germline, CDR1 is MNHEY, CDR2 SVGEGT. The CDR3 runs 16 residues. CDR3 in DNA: TGTGCCAGCATCACCTCGGGCGGGAACTTGTACAATGAGCAGTTCTTC. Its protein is CASITSGGNLYNEQFF.

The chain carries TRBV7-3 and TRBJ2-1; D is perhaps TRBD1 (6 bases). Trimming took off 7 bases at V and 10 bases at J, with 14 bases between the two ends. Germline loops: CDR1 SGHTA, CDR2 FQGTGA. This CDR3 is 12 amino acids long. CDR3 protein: CASTVTGSEQFF. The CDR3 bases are TGTGCCAGCACTGTAACAGGGTCCGAGCAGTTCTTC.

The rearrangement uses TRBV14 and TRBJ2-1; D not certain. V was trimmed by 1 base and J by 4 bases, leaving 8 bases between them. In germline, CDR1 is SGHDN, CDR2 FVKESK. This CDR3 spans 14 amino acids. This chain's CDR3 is CASSQAVRYNEQFF. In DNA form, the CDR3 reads TGTGCCAGCAGCCAAGCGGTCCGGTACAATGAGCAGTTCTTC.

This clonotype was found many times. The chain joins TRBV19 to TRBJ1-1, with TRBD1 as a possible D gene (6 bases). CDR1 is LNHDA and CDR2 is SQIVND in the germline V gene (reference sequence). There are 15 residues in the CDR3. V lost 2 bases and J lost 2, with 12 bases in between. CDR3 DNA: TGTGCCAGTAGTATACGGACAGCGTTCAACACTGAAGCTTTCTTT. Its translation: CASSIRTAFNTEAFF.

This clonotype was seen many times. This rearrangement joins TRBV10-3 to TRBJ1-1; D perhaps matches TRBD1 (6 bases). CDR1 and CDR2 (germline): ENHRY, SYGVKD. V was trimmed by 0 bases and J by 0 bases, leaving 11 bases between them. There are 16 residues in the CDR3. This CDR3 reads CAISESARGMNTEAFF. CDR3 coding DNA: TGTGCCATCAGTGAGTCTGCGAGGGGGATGAACACTGAAGCTTTCTTT.

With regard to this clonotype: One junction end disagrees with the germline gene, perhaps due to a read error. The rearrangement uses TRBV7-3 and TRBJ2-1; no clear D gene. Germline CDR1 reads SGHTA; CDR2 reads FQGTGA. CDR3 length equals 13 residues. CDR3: CASSPRATYEQCF. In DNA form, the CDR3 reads TGTGCCAGCAGCCCACGGGCGACCTATGAGCAGTGCTTC.

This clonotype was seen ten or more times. The CDR3, as DNA: TGTGCCAGCAGCTTAGACAGAGCGGGGGGGCCCAGGGCTAGCACAGATACGCAGTATTTT. It translates to CASSLDRAGGPRASTDTQYF. The chain uses TRBV7-2 and TRBJ2-3, with TRBD2 matching 10 bases. With V trimmed by 1 base and J by 0 bases, 13 bases remained unmatched. The CDR3 is made up of 20 amino acids. Germline lookup yields CDR1 SGHTA and CDR2 FQGNSA.

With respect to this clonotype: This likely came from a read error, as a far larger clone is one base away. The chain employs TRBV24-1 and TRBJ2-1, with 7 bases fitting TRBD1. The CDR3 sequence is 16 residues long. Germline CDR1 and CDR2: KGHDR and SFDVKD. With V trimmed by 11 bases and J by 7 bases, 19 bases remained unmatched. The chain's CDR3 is CASSRSTGRCGNEQFF. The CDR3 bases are TGTGCCAGCAGCCGCTCGACAGGGCGGTGCGGGAATGAGCAGTTCTTC.

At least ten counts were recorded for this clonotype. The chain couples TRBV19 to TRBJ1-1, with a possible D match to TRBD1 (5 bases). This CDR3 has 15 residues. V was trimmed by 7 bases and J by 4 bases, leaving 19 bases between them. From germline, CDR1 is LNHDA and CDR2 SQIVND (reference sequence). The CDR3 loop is CASIQTATLVTEAFF. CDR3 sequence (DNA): TGTGCCAGTATTCAGACAGCCACGCTAGTCACTGAAGCTTTCTTT.